A single sample gave rise to the 13 T cell receptor beta chains below, sequenced in a study of blood T cell repertoires in COVID-19. Profiled with immunoSEQ multiplex PCR; TCRdb holds only in-frame clones, not every one. The sample yields 55,000 to 75,000 clones, around 77% seen once. Material for sequencing was peripheral blood. The source is a woman aged 70-85 years with COVID-19, enrolled during active disease.

The chain combines TRBV5-1 with TRBJ2-2; a possible D gene is TRBD1 (5 bases). Germline CDR1 SGHRS, CDR2 YFSETQ. This CDR3 region has 15 residues. Trimming took 0 bases from V and 4 from J, leaving 10 bases between them. The CDR3 DNA reads as TGCGCCAGCAGCTTGGATCCAGGGATCACCGGGGAGCTGTTTTTT. Its translation is CASSLDPGITGELFF.

This clone has only a few counts. This rearrangement joins TRBV7-2 to TRBJ1-1; D is possibly TRBD1 (6 bases). Deletions cut 1 base from V and 11 bases from J, with 23 bases between. This CDR3 is 16 amino acids long. Germline assignment: CDR1 SGHTA and CDR2 FQGNSA. This chain's CDR3 is CASSLGSGGGGAGAFF. The CDR3 nucleotides are TGTGCCAGCAGCTTAGGATCTGGGGGCGGGGGCGCAGGTGCTTTCTTT.

The genes are TRBV6-6 and TRBJ2-7; tentatively, D is TRBD1 (6 bases). CDR1 and CDR2 from the germline V gene are MNHNY and SVGAGI (reference sequence). The CDR3 covers 14 residues. The V end was cut by 7 bases, the J end by 0 bases, with 13 bases between. In DNA, the CDR3 is TGTGCCAGCACCTCCCAGGGGTCCTCCTACGAGCAGTACGTC. Protein: CASTSQGSSYEQYV.

The V call is TRBV6-5, the J call TRBJ1-1; 7 nucleotides match TRBD1. The germline CDR1 and CDR2 sequences are MNHEY and SVGAGI. With 6 bases clipped from V and 8 bases from J, the junction kept 6 bases outside the gene matches. This CDR3 contains 12 residues. CDR3 coding DNA: TGTGCCAGCAGCCGACAGGGACCAGAAGCTTTCTTT. It encodes CASSRQGPEAFF.

The V call is TRBV29-1, the J call TRBJ1-2, with 7 bases lining up with TRBD1. Germline lookup yields CDR1 SQVTM and CDR2 ANQGSEA. This CDR3 contains 12 residues. Unmatched junction bases numbered 2, after V lost 6 bases and J lost 1 base. The CDR3 sequence: CSVGDSNYGYTF. The CDR3 DNA reads TGCAGCGTCGGGGACAGTAACTATGGCTACACCTTC.

This clone is medium-sized in the sample. CDR3 nucleotides: TGTGCCAGCAGCTTTCGTGCCCAGGGAGGCGAGCAGTACTTC. Protein: CASSFRAQGGEQYF. This chain uses TRBV5-6 with TRBJ2-7; D may be TRBD2 (6 bases). The V and J ends lost 2 bases and 6 bases respectively, with 15 bases between them. The CDR3 is made up of 14 amino acids. Germline V lookup: CDR1 SGHDT, CDR2 YYEEEE. Combining the CDR3 with reference TRBV5-6 and TRBJ2-7 gives the whole variable domain DAGVTQSPTHLIKTRGQQVTLRCSPKSGHDTVSWYQQALGQGPQFIFQYYEEEERQRGNFPDRFSGHQFPNYSSELNVNALLLGDSALYLCASSFRAQGGEQYFGPGTRLTVT.

The chain uses TRBV7-9 and TRBJ2-7, with 10 bases that match TRBD2. V trimming: 1 base; J trimming: 2 bases; junction bases outside the gene matches: 8. CDR1 is SEHNR, CDR2 FQNEAQ, per germline (reference sequence). The CDR3 extends over 17 amino acids. CDR3 loop: CASSLDLGLAATYEQYV. Here the CDR3 DNA reads TGTGCCAGCAGCTTAGACTTAGGACTAGCGGCAACCTACGAGCAGTACGTC.

The chain employs TRBV29-1 and TRBJ1-5, with TRBD1 as a possible D gene (5 bases). The germline V gene has CDR1 SQVTM and CDR2 ANQGSEA. Trimming removed 5 bases from V and 0 bases from J, with 8 bases in between. CDR3 length: 13 residues. The CDR3 DNA reads TGCAGCGTTCAGACAGTTAGCAATCAGCCCCAGCATTTT. Amino acids: CSVQTVSNQPQHF.

This chain connects TRBV19 to TRBJ1-1, with TRBD1 matching 9 bases. Germline CDR1 is LNHDA and CDR2 is SQIVND (reference sequence). The CDR3 loop spans 14 amino acids. V shed 5 bases and J 6 bases; nucleotides not matched to a gene: 7. In DNA form, the CDR3 reads TGTGCCAGTAGTGCCACAGGGGGCAAGTCTGAAGCTTTCTTT. Translating it yields CASSATGGKSEAFF. The whole variable domain, filled in from reference TRBV19 and TRBJ1-1, reads DGGITQSPKYLFRKEGQNVTLSCEQNLNHDAMYWYRQDPGQGLRLIYYSQIVNDFQKGDIAEGYSVSREKKESFPLTVTSAQKNPTAFYLCASSATGGKSEAFFGQGTRLTVV.

The chain combines TRBV29-1 with TRBJ2-5, with 10 positions matching TRBD1. Losses at the gene ends were 5 bases for V and 4 bases for J; bases not matched to a gene: 7. This CDR3 has 14 amino acids. Per germline, CDR1 SQVTM and CDR2 ANQGSEA. CDR3 nucleotide sequence: TGCAGCGTTAAACGACAGGGGGCTACAGAGACCCAGTACTTC. This codes for CSVKRQGATETQYF.

The V gene is TRBV27, the J gene TRBJ1-2; D not resolved. Per the germline V gene, CDR1 is MNHEY and CDR2 is SMNVEV (reference sequence). The CDR3 length is 13 residues. The V end lost 7 bases, the J end lost 8 bases, and 17 bases lay between the germline ends. CDR3 sequence (DNA): TGTGCCAGCAAGCCTCTAGAAGTAGACGGCTACACCTTC. The encoded protein is CASKPLEVDGYTF.

A few counts support this clone. The V call is TRBV6-5, the J call TRBJ2-2, with 8 bases matching TRBD2. The CDR3 contains 15 residues. The germline V gene encodes CDR1 MNHEY and CDR2 SVGAGI. The ends lost 7 bases at V and 4 bases at J; junction bases unmatched: 8. This CDR3 is CASTHGGAGTGELFF. For the CDR3, the DNA is TGTGCCAGCACCCACGGGGGGGCGGGCACCGGGGAGCTGTTTTTT.

The rearrangement links TRBV2 to TRBJ1-5; no clear D. Trimming pared 4 bases from V and 5 bases from J, leaving 9 bases between. The CDR3 has 13 amino acids. CDR1 and CDR2 from the germline V gene are SNHLY and FYNNEI. The CDR3 protein is CASSGGRYQPQHF. The CDR3 DNA reads TGTGCCAGCAGTGGTGGGCGCTATCAGCCCCAGCATTTT.